A selection of T cell receptor beta chains follows, all from one sample in a study of blood T cell repertoires in COVID-19. Clones were sequenced by immunoSEQ multiplex PCR, and TCRdb holds only the in-frame ones, with some missing. The sample has 150,000 to 200,000 clones, 88% seen once; the top ten hold roughly 9%. The sample comprised PBMCs or T cells enriched from blood (not recorded which). These TCRs come from a woman aged 18-29 years who had recovered from COVID-19. Both conserved end residues are part of each CDR3. Fields, in order: V gene, clone size, D gene, J gene, CDR3 DNA, CDR3 protein. A D gene is named only where the DNA matches it firmly. Clone size is given for some rows only: seen once, a few or many times, or a class if the clone is expanded.

v_gene: TRBV7-2; abundance: NA; d_gene: TRBD1; j_gene: TRBJ2-7; CDR3nt: TGTGCCAGCAGCCCCTGGACAGGGGGCGCGGGGGAGCAGTACTTC; CDR3aa: CASSPWTGGAGEQYF
v_gene: TRBV19; abundance: NA; d_gene: NA; j_gene: TRBJ2-2; CDR3nt: TGTGCCAGTAGCCCCGGGGGTGCCACCGGGGAGCTGTTTTTT; CDR3aa: CASSPGGATGELFF
v_gene: TRBV10-3; abundance: NA; d_gene: NA; j_gene: TRBJ2-2; CDR3nt: TGTGCCATCAGTGGAGGGCCGGGGGTGGACACCGGGGAGCTGTTTTTT; CDR3aa: CAISGGPGVDTGELFF
v_gene: TRBV18; abundance: NA; d_gene: NA; j_gene: TRBJ1-6; CDR3nt: TGTGCCAGCTCTCATGAAACGGGTTCACCCCTCCACTTT; CDR3aa: CASSHETGSPLHF
v_gene: TRBV4-3; abundance: NA; d_gene: TRBD1; j_gene: TRBJ1-1; CDR3nt: TGCGCCAGCAAAGGGAATGCCGGGACAGGCCTCCCCGACACTGAAGCTTTCTTT; CDR3aa: CASKGNAGTGLPDTEAFF
v_gene: TRBV9; abundance: NA; d_gene: TRBD1; j_gene: TRBJ2-1; CDR3nt: TGTGCCAGCAGCCAGCGGGACAGGGGATACAATGAGCAGTTCTTC; CDR3aa: CASSQRDRGYNEQFF
v_gene: TRBV28; abundance: NA; d_gene: TRBD1; j_gene: TRBJ1-2; CDR3nt: TGTGCCAGCAGCCCGGACAGGGGGCGAGGCTACACCTTC; CDR3aa: CASSPDRGRGYTF
v_gene: TRBV9; abundance: NA; d_gene: NA; j_gene: TRBJ1-1; CDR3nt: TGTGCCAGCAGAGACTTACGGAGAACTGAAGCTTTCTTT; CDR3aa: CASRDLRRTEAFF
v_gene: TRBV9; abundance: NA; d_gene: NA; j_gene: TRBJ1-3; CDR3nt: TGTGCCAGCAGCGTATGGGAGGCTGGAAACACCATATATTTT; CDR3aa: CASSVWEAGNTIYF
v_gene: TRBV20-1; abundance: NA; d_gene: NA; j_gene: TRBJ2-3; CDR3nt: TGCAGTGCTAGTAGAGGGGAGGACACAGATACGCAGTATTTT; CDR3aa: CSASRGEDTDTQYF
v_gene: TRBV2; abundance: NA; d_gene: NA; j_gene: TRBJ1-5; CDR3nt: TGTGCCAGCAGTGAACAGGGTTCCAATCAGCCCCAGCATTTT; CDR3aa: CASSEQGSNQPQHF
v_gene: TRBV12-3/TRBV12-4; abundance: few; d_gene: NA; j_gene: TRBJ1-3; CDR3nt: TGTGCCAGCAGGGAGGCCGTAAGAAACACCATATATTTT; CDR3aa: CASREAVRNTIYF
v_gene: TRBV25-1; abundance: NA; d_gene: NA; j_gene: TRBJ2-5; CDR3nt: TGTGCCAGCGGTAACCCGGGATCGGAAGAGACCCAGTACTTC; CDR3aa: CASGNPGSEETQYF
v_gene: TRBV11-2; abundance: once; d_gene: NA; j_gene: TRBJ1-4; CDR3nt: TGTGCCAGCACTCAATGGGGCAGCACTAATGAAAAACTGTTTTTT; CDR3aa: CASTQWGSTNEKLFF
v_gene: TRBV28; abundance: NA; d_gene: NA; j_gene: TRBJ1-4; CDR3nt: TGTGCCAGCAGGGCGGTGAATGAAAAACTGTTTTTT; CDR3aa: CASRAVNEKLFF
v_gene: TRBV9; abundance: NA; d_gene: NA; j_gene: TRBJ1-6; CDR3nt: TGTGCCAGCAGCGTCGGGGAGAGCTCCTATAATTCACCCCTCCACTTT; CDR3aa: CASSVGESSYNSPLHF
v_gene: TRBV9; abundance: NA; d_gene: TRBD2; j_gene: TRBJ2-7; CDR3nt: TGTGCCAGCAGCGTAGGGGAGGGGTACGAGCAGTACTTC; CDR3aa: CASSVGEGYEQYF
v_gene: TRBV7-2; abundance: NA; d_gene: NA; j_gene: TRBJ2-7; CDR3nt: TGTGCCAGCAGCTTAGGGAGGCGGGACAGGCAGTACTTC; CDR3aa: CASSLGRRDRQYF
v_gene: TRBV19; abundance: once; d_gene: NA; j_gene: TRBJ1-1; CDR3nt: TGTGCCAGTACCGCGGCGGGCGCTCGGAACACTGAAGCTTTCTTT; CDR3aa: CASTAAGARNTEAFF
v_gene: TRBV28; abundance: NA; d_gene: NA; j_gene: TRBJ1-6; CDR3nt: TGTGCCAGCAGCACCCCCCCCGGGAGCTCCTATAATTCACCCCTCCACTTT; CDR3aa: CASSTPPGSSYNSPLHF
v_gene: TRBV5-4; abundance: NA; d_gene: NA; j_gene: TRBJ1-5; CDR3nt: TGTGCCAGCAGCAAGCGACAGGCATATAGCAATCAGCCCCAGCATTTT; CDR3aa: CASSKRQAYSNQPQHF
v_gene: TRBV7-2; abundance: NA; d_gene: TRBD1; j_gene: TRBJ1-1; CDR3nt: TGTGCCAGCAGCTCCCAGGGGGCCACTGAAGCTTTCTTT; CDR3aa: CASSSQGATEAFF
v_gene: TRBV11-2; abundance: once; d_gene: TRBD1; j_gene: TRBJ2-7; CDR3nt: TGTGCCAGCAGCTTAGGACAGGGAACAGTGGTAAACGAGCAGTACTTC; CDR3aa: CASSLGQGTVVNEQYF
v_gene: TRBV10-1; abundance: NA; d_gene: NA; j_gene: TRBJ2-7; CDR3nt: TGCGCCAGCAGTGAGAGGCAGGGCGCTCACGAGCAGTACTTC; CDR3aa: CASSERQGAHEQYF
v_gene: TRBV30; abundance: NA; d_gene: NA; j_gene: TRBJ1-2; CDR3nt: TGTGCCTGGAGTGGACAGAGCTACTATGGCTACACCTTC; CDR3aa: CAWSGQSYYGYTF
v_gene: TRBV28; abundance: NA; d_gene: TRBD2; j_gene: TRBJ2-7; CDR3nt: TGTGCCAGCAGTTTATTTCTAGCGGGGACCTACGAGCAGTACTTC; CDR3aa: CASSLFLAGTYEQYF
v_gene: TRBV12-3/TRBV12-4; abundance: NA; d_gene: TRBD1; j_gene: TRBJ1-2; CDR3nt: TGTGCCAGCAGTTCAACAGGGGACTATGGCTACACCTTC; CDR3aa: CASSSTGDYGYTF
v_gene: TRBV5-1; abundance: NA; d_gene: TRBD1; j_gene: TRBJ1-4; CDR3nt: TGCGCCAGCAGCTTGGGACAGGGGACTAATGAAAAACTGTTTTTT; CDR3aa: CASSLGQGTNEKLFF
v_gene: TRBV30; abundance: NA; d_gene: NA; j_gene: TRBJ1-2; CDR3nt: TGTGCCTGGAGTGTACTGGCAGGGGCGGGCTACACCTTC; CDR3aa: CAWSVLAGAGYTF
v_gene: TRBV11-2; abundance: NA; d_gene: TRBD2; j_gene: TRBJ2-3; CDR3nt: TGTGCCAGCAGCCCAAAGATGTGCGGGAGATGCACAGATACGCAGTATTTT; CDR3aa: CASSPKMCGRCTDTQYF
v_gene: TRBV19; abundance: NA; d_gene: NA; j_gene: TRBJ1-1; CDR3nt: TGTGCCAGTAGTGGGCTTAACACTGAAGCTTTCTTT; CDR3aa: CASSGLNTEAFF
v_gene: TRBV19; abundance: NA; d_gene: NA; j_gene: TRBJ1-6; CDR3nt: TGTGCCGCTCAGGACACGGCGAATTCACCCCTCCACTTT; CDR3aa: CAAQDTANSPLHF
v_gene: TRBV7-2; abundance: NA; d_gene: NA; j_gene: TRBJ2-7; CDR3nt: TGTGCCAGCAGCTTAGCGCAGGGACTCCTCTACGAGCAGTACTTC; CDR3aa: CASSLAQGLLYEQYF
v_gene: TRBV6-5; abundance: NA; d_gene: TRBD1; j_gene: TRBJ1-2; CDR3nt: TGTGCCAGCTCCTTCGTCAGGGGGGATGACTATGGCTACACCTTC; CDR3aa: CASSFVRGDDYGYTF
v_gene: TRBV19; abundance: NA; d_gene: NA; j_gene: TRBJ1-4; CDR3nt: TGTGCCAGTAGCGACAGAGCAACTAATGAAAAACTGTTTTTT; CDR3aa: CASSDRATNEKLFF
v_gene: TRBV4-1; abundance: few; d_gene: TRBD1; j_gene: TRBJ1-3; CDR3nt: TGCGCCAGCAGTCACGCAGACAGGGGCCCCCACTCTGGAAACACCATATATTTT; CDR3aa: CASSHADRGPHSGNTIYF
v_gene: TRBV2; abundance: once; d_gene: NA; j_gene: TRBJ2-1; CDR3nt: TGTGCCAGCAGAACCGGGAGCTCCTACAATGAGCAGTTCTTC; CDR3aa: CASRTGSSYNEQFF
v_gene: TRBV7-8; abundance: NA; d_gene: NA; j_gene: TRBJ1-4; CDR3nt: TGTGCCAGCAGCCCAAGACAGATGCTAGAAAAACTGTTTTTT; CDR3aa: CASSPRQMLEKLFF
v_gene: TRBV19; abundance: NA; d_gene: TRBD2; j_gene: TRBJ2-7; CDR3nt: TGTGCCAGTAGTATGGTCGGGGGGTCCTACGAGCAGTACTTC; CDR3aa: CASSMVGGSYEQYF
v_gene: TRBV10-1; abundance: NA; d_gene: TRBD1; j_gene: TRBJ1-1; CDR3nt: TGCGCCAGCAGCTCCGACAGGGAGGCTGAAGCTTTCTTT; CDR3aa: CASSSDREAEAFF
v_gene: TRBV5-1; abundance: NA; d_gene: TRBD2; j_gene: TRBJ2-3; CDR3nt: TGCGCCAGCAGCTTGGAGCCCAGCGGGACGACAGATACGCAGTATTTT; CDR3aa: CASSLEPSGTTDTQYF
v_gene: TRBV7-7; abundance: NA; d_gene: TRBD1; j_gene: TRBJ1-2; CDR3nt: TGTGCTAGCAGCTTAGCCGAACCTCCCGGGACAGGGGTGGGTGGCTACACCTTC; CDR3aa: CASSLAEPPGTGVGGYTF
v_gene: TRBV7-3; abundance: NA; d_gene: NA; j_gene: TRBJ2-2; CDR3nt: TGTGCCAGCAGCTCTAGACAGACGACGAACACCGGGGAGCTGTTTTTT; CDR3aa: CASSSRQTTNTGELFF
v_gene: TRBV2; abundance: NA; d_gene: TRBD1; j_gene: TRBJ2-1; CDR3nt: TGTGCCAGCAGAGAACCGGGACAGGGGTCTAATGAGCAGTTCTTC; CDR3aa: CASREPGQGSNEQFF
v_gene: TRBV15; abundance: NA; d_gene: TRBD1; j_gene: TRBJ1-2; CDR3nt: TGTGCCACCAGCAGGGGACAGAACTATGGCTACACCTTC; CDR3aa: CATSRGQNYGYTF
v_gene: TRBV19; abundance: NA; d_gene: TRBD1; j_gene: TRBJ2-3; CDR3nt: TGTGCCAGTAGTGACAGGGGGCGAGATACGCAGTATTTT; CDR3aa: CASSDRGRDTQYF
v_gene: TRBV19; abundance: NA; d_gene: TRBD1; j_gene: TRBJ2-7; CDR3nt: TGTGCCAGTAGTATAGCCCCGACGGACAGGAATTCCTACGAGCAGTACTTC; CDR3aa: CASSIAPTDRNSYEQYF
v_gene: TRBV7-3; abundance: NA; d_gene: NA; j_gene: TRBJ1-5; CDR3nt: TGTGCCAGCAGCCCCAACAGGAATCAGCCCCAGCATTTT; CDR3aa: CASSPNRNQPQHF
v_gene: TRBV11-2; abundance: once; d_gene: TRBD2; j_gene: TRBJ2-7; CDR3nt: TGTGCCAGCAGCTTAGATACTAGCGGGGTTTCCGAGCAGTACTTC; CDR3aa: CASSLDTSGVSEQYF
v_gene: TRBV4-3; abundance: NA; d_gene: NA; j_gene: TRBJ1-2; CDR3nt: TGCGCCAGCAGCCAAGCTTCTTTCGGCTACACCTTC; CDR3aa: CASSQASFGYTF
v_gene: TRBV7-3; abundance: few; d_gene: NA; j_gene: TRBJ1-1; CDR3nt: TGTGCCAGCAGCGCCACCGGACAGTCTTACACTGAAGCTTTCTTT; CDR3aa: CASSATGQSYTEAFF
v_gene: TRBV19; abundance: NA; d_gene: TRBD2; j_gene: TRBJ2-3; CDR3nt: TGTGCCAGTAGATGGAGCAGCGGGAACACAGATACGCAGTATTTT; CDR3aa: CASRWSSGNTDTQYF